Each of the 18 T cell receptor beta chains below was sequenced from the same sample in a study of T cells in Graves' hyperthyroidism and ophthalmopathy. RNA transcripts served as the template for amplifying TCR beta CDR3 regions. During a first-round RT-PCR of the TCR CDR3, the HTBI primer set was used. One entry per CDR3 protein, called by TCRdb with MiXCR from the multiplex PCR reads. Of around 570,000 distinct CDR3 sequences detected, about 20% appear once; the ten largest clones hold 40% to 50%. The sample consisted of blood. All receptors derive from a middle-aged man with Graves' ophthalmopathy.

This clonotype was found many times. The genes are TRBV7-2 and TRBJ2-7; 12 bases line up with TRBD2. The germline gives CDR1 SGHTA, CDR2 FQGNSA. The V and J ends lost 5 bases and 4 bases, in that order; junction bases with no gene match: 6. CDR3 length: 15 amino acids. This chain's CDR3 is CASSPLAGGQYEQYF. CDR3 nucleotides: TGTGCCAGCAGCCCTCTAGCGGGAGGGCAGTACGAGCAGTACTTC.

V usage is TRBV6-1 and J usage is TRBJ2-5; possibly TRBD1 or TRBD2 for D (5 bases each). The CDR3 covers 14 residues. The V end was cut by 5 bases, the J end by 4 bases, with 14 bases between. Germline V gene lookup returns CDR1 MNHNS and CDR2 SASEGT. This chain's CDR3 is CASSQRGPGETQYF. The CDR3 nucleotides are TGTGCCAGCAGTCAAAGGGGACCCGGAGAGACCCAGTACTTC.

This clonotype has a handful of counts. The J gene is TRBJ2-2, the V gene TRBV6-5; D is unclear. The CDR3 extends over 14 amino acids. V gave up 2 bases and J gave up 6 bases, with 10 bases separating them. Germline V gene data show CDR1 as MNHEY and CDR2 as SVGAGI. CDR3 in amino acids: CASSYGPGPGELFF. In DNA, the CDR3 is TGTGCCAGCAGTTACGGCCCCGGACCCGGGGAGCTGTTTTTT.

About this clonotype: With a much larger clone just one base away, this may be a read error. The chain has TRBV5-1 and TRBJ2-1; tentative D call: TRBD2 (5 bases). The assigned J gene may be wrong: the sequence end matches TRBJ2-7 better. The CDR3 is 15 amino acids. Germline CDR1 reads SGHRS; CDR2 reads YFSETQ. The DNA of the CDR3 is TGCGCCAGCAGCTTAGAGGGCCCTCAATACAATGAGCAGTACTTC. This codes for CASSLEGPQYNEQYF.

This clonotype was counted only a few times. The CDR3 region has the DNA TGCAGTGCCGGAGGACTAGCGGGAGGGCGGGACGAGCAGTACTTC. This codes for CSAGGLAGGRDEQYF. The chain has TRBV20-1 and TRBJ2-7, with TRBD2 matching 15 bases. Germline V CDR1 and CDR2: DFQATT, SNEGSKA (reference sequence). The J segment lost 5 bases and the V segment lost 6 bases, leaving 8 bases of the junction unmatched. This CDR3 contains 15 residues.

This clonotype was seen more than once but under ten times. This chain connects TRBV27 to TRBJ2-3, with 9 bases fitting TRBD2. With V trimmed by 7 bases and J by 0 bases, 5 bases remained unmatched. Germline V CDR1 and CDR2: MNHEY, SMNVEV (reference sequence). CDR3 length equals 15 residues. CDR3 sequence reads: CASNPGLASTDTQYF. The CDR3, as DNA: TGTGCCAGCAACCCGGGACTAGCTAGCACAGATACGCAGTATTTT.

This clonotype was seen a handful of times. This clone may be a read error of a much larger clone one base away. In DNA form, the CDR3 reads TGTGCCAGCAGGATTGGCAGGGGGCCCTACAATGAGCAGTTCTTC. Translating gives CASRIGRGPYNEQFF. The rearrangement joins TRBV27 to TRBJ2-1; the match to TRBD1 covers 8 bases. Germline CDR1 reads MNHEY; CDR2 reads SMNVEV (reference sequence). CDR3 length: 15 residues. Unmatched junction bases numbered 6, after V lost 6 bases and J lost 2 bases.

As regards this clonotype: This may arise from a read error, as a much more abundant clone is one base away. This chain uses TRBV3-1 with TRBJ2-5; 7 nucleotides match TRBD1. The V gene's germline CDR1 is LGHDT and CDR2 YNNKEL (reference sequence). The length of the CDR3 is 16 residues. CDR3 sequence: CASSQDLDRPGETQCF. The CDR3 nucleotides are TGTGCCAGCAGCCAAGATCTGGACAGGCCAGGGGAGACCCAGTGCTTC.

This clonotype was picked up many times. CDR3 sequence reads: CASRRDGSTDTQYF. The CDR3 DNA follows: TGCGCCAGCAGGCGGGACGGTAGCACAGATACGCAGTATTTT. V is TRBV5-1 and J is TRBJ2-3; D may be TRBD2 (6 bases). Trimming removed 5 bases at V and 0 bases at J, with 10 bases between. Per germline, CDR1 SGHRS and CDR2 YFSETQ. The length of the CDR3 is 14 residues.

A remark on this clonotype: This may come from a read error, since a much larger clone is one base off. The chain recombines TRBV7-8 with TRBJ2-1; possibly TRBD2 for D (5 bases). The last part of the DNA fits TRBJ2-7 better; the J call may be wrong. This CDR3 has 16 residues. Germline CDR1 reads SGHVS; CDR2 reads FQNEAQ. The CDR3 loop reads CASSLSSLGSYNEQYF. CDR3 sequence (DNA): TGTGCCAGCAGCTTATCTAGCCTTGGGTCCTACAATGAGCAGTACTTC.

This chain links TRBV29-1 with TRBJ1-1, with D hard to call. With 2 bases removed from V and 1 base from J, the gap between germline ends came to 5 bases. Germline V CDR1 and CDR2: SQVTM, ANQGSEA. The CDR3 spans 12 residues. CDR3 region: CSVEKANTEAFF. The CDR3 DNA is TGCAGCGTTGAAAAGGCGAACACTGAAGCTTTCTTT.

The table lists this clonotype with a few counts. The chain joins TRBV7-2 to TRBJ1-2; D call uncertain. The CDR3 covers 14 residues. Between the trimmed V and J ends, which lost 6 bases and 0 bases, there was a span of 11 bases. Germline values: CDR1 SGHTA, CDR2 FQGNSA. This chain's CDR3 is CASRGSLANYGYTF. The CDR3 bases are TGTGCCAGCAGGGGGAGCTTAGCTAACTATGGCTACACCTTC.

The CDR3 nucleotides are TGTGCCAGTAGTAGGGGGCTAGCGGGGGGGCGGACTAACAATGAGCAGTTCTTC. This gives the protein CASSRGLAGGRTNNEQFF. The chain employs TRBV19 and TRBJ2-1; 12 bases are a match to TRBD2. This CDR3 spans 18 amino acids. V lost 4 bases, J lost 5 bases, and 12 bases stayed unmatched. Germline V gene sequence: CDR1 LNHDA, CDR2 SQIVND (reference sequence). Together with reference TRBV19 and TRBJ2-1, the CDR3 gives the full variable domain: DGGITQSPKYLFRKEGQNVTLSCEQNLNHDAMYWYRQDPGQGLRLIYYSQIVNDFQKGDIAEGYSVSREKKESFPLTVTSAQKNPTAFYLCASSRGLAGGRTNNEQFFGPGTRLTVL.

This clonotype appeared many times. V gene TRBV27 combines with J gene TRBJ2-7, with 11 bases matching TRBD2. Per the germline V gene, CDR1 is MNHEY and CDR2 is SMNVEV (reference sequence). V was clipped by 6 bases and J by 2 bases; unmatched bases: 3. The CDR3 runs 14 residues. CDR3 protein: CASSQTSGTYEQYF. CDR3 sequence (DNA): TGTGCCAGCAGCCAGACTAGCGGGACCTACGAGCAGTACTTC.

This clonotype was counted at least ten times. The chain uses TRBV10-3 and TRBJ2-7; 11 bases line up with TRBD2. Germline V gene sequence: CDR1 ENHRY, CDR2 SYGVKD. The CDR3 loop spans 17 amino acids. V shed 6 bases, J shed 5 bases, and the junction held 15 bases outside the gene matches. The CDR3 coding sequence is TGTGCCATCAGCCCCGGAGTTCTAGCGGGAGGCTTCGACGAGCAGTACTTC. Residues: CAISPGVLAGGFDEQYF.

This clonotype was observed a handful of times. The V gene is TRBV30, the J gene TRBJ2-5; D gene uncertain. The CDR3 has 12 amino acids. The germline V gene has CDR1 GTSNPN and CDR2 SVGIG (reference sequence). V was trimmed by 1 base and J by 11 bases, leaving 14 bases between them. The DNA for the CDR3 is TGTGCCTGGAGTGAATTCGGACGGATTCAGTACTTC. Translated: CAWSEFGRIQYF.

This clonotype was seen more than once but under ten times. The chain combines TRBV5-5 with TRBJ2-3; TRBD2 agrees at 10 bases. V lost 3 bases and J lost 7; bases outside the gene matches: 5. The CDR3 extends over 14 amino acids. Per germline, CDR1 SGHKS and CDR2 YYEKEE (reference sequence). The CDR3 region is CASSYLAGENTQYF. The CDR3 nucleotides read TGTGCCAGCAGCTACCTAGCGGGGGAGAATACGCAGTATTTT.

In its sample, this clonotype was seen many times. The rearrangement uses TRBV2 and TRBJ1-2; D perhaps matches TRBD1 (5 bases). With 4 bases removed from V and 4 bases from J, the gap between germline ends came to 13 bases. The germline V gene has CDR1 SNHLY and CDR2 FYNNEI. The CDR3 runs to 14 residues. CDR3 region: CASSGQGLIYGYTF. CDR3 DNA sequence: TGTGCCAGCAGTGGCCAGGGCCTAATCTATGGCTACACCTTC.